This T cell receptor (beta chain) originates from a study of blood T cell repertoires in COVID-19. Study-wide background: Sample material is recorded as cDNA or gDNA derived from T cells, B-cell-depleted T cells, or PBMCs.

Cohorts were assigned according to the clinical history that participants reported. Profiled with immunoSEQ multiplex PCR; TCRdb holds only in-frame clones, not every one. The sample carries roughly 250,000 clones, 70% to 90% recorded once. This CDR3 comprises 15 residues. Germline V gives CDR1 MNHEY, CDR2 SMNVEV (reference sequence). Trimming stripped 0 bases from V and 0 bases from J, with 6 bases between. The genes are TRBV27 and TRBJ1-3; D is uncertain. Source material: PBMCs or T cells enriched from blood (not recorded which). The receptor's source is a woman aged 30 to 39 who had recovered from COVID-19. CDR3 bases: TGTGCCAGCAGTTTATCCCGGTACTCTGGAAACACCATATATTTT. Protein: CASSLSRYSGNTIYF.